These T cell receptor beta chains were read from a single sample in a study of CD8 T cells in Susac syndrome. Using its own MiXCR run on the immunoSEQ multiplex PCR reads, TCRdb lists one record per CDR3 protein. The sample holds about 430,000 distinct CDR3 sequences, 75% to 90% seen once. The sequenced sample consisted of CD8+ T cells from PBMCs. The source is a human donor with multiple sclerosis. Each CDR3 is given with its conserved first and last residue. A D gene is named only where the DNA matches it firmly. Clone size is not always given. Where it is, it says once, few, many or a class for expanded clones.

>-|TRBJ1-2|-|TRBV4-1
CASSQFPTTNYGYTF
TGCGCCAGCAGCCAATTCCCGACGACTAACTATGGCTACACCTTC
>-|TRBJ2-1|-|TRBV7-9
CASSLVQRDNEQFF
TGTGCCAGCAGCTTAGTACAGCGAGACAATGAGCAGTTCTTC
>-|TRBJ1-2|once|TRBV29-1
CSVEEMAWGGYTF
TGCAGCGTTGAAGAAATGGCTTGGGGGGGCTACACCTTC
>-|TRBJ2-7|once|TRBV29-1
CSVEEGQDEQYF
TGCAGCGTTGAAGAGGGTCAGGACGAGCAGTACTTC
>-|TRBJ2-1|once|TRBV28
CASSFESAGKNEQFF
TGTGCCAGCAGTTTCGAATCAGCCGGAAAGAATGAGCAGTTCTTC
>TRBD1|TRBJ2-7|-|TRBV10-3
CAISGRDRGPYEQYF
TGTGCCATCAGTGGTCGGGACAGGGGACCCTACGAGCAGTACTTC
>-|TRBJ2-1|-|TRBV6-5
CASSKLGPNEQFF
TGTGCCAGCAGCAAACTAGGTCCGAATGAGCAGTTCTTC
>-|TRBJ2-1|-|TRBV20-1
CSARDKGGYNEQFF
TGCAGTGCTAGAGATAAGGGGGGTTACAATGAGCAGTTCTTC
>-|TRBJ1-2|-|TRBV27
CASSLRGSQAYGYTF
TGTGCCAGCAGTTTACGAGGCAGCCAGGCCTATGGCTACACCTTC
>-|TRBJ2-7|-|TRBV5-1
CASSLAGEFPFEQYF
TGCGCCAGCAGCTTGGCGGGAGAGTTTCCTTTCGAGCAGTACTTC
>TRBD1|TRBJ2-1|-|TRBV30
CAHNRGDEQFF
TGTGCCCATAACAGGGGGGATGAGCAGTTCTTC
>TRBD1|TRBJ2-7|few|TRBV4-1
CASSQAGQGAIYEQYF
TGCGCCAGCAGCCAAGCGGGACAGGGGGCCATCTACGAGCAGTACTTC
>-|TRBJ2-1|-|TRBV29-1
CSVEDQLRGVYGNEQFF
TGCAGCGTTGAAGATCAGTTGAGGGGAGTTTATGGTAATGAGCAGTTCTTC
>-|TRBJ2-2|once|TRBV6-2/TRBV6-3
CASSHRDAGELFF
TGTGCCAGCAGTCACAGGGATGCCGGGGAGCTGTTTTTT
>TRBD2|TRBJ2-7|-|TRBV7-9
CASSPILAGSEQYF
TGTGCCAGCAGCCCGATACTAGCGGGAAGCGAGCAGTACTTC
>-|TRBJ1-2|-|TRBV19
CASSTPQHPNYGYTF
TGTGCCAGTAGCACGCCACAACATCCCAACTATGGCTACACCTTC
>-|TRBJ2-3|-|TRBV11-2
CASSLDPTGIYTDTQYF
TGTGCCAGCAGCCTAGACCCAACAGGGATTTACACAGATACGCAGTATTTT
>-|TRBJ1-2|-|TRBV19
CASSVGHPYGYTF
TGTGCCAGTAGTGTCGGACACCCCTATGGCTACACCTTC
>-|TRBJ2-7|few|TRBV27
CASSLSFSIPTDEQYF
TGTGCCAGCAGTTTATCGTTCTCAATCCCAACGGACGAGCAGTACTTC
>-|TRBJ2-5|few|TRBV5-4
CASSHRGETQYF
TGTGCCAGCAGCCATAGGGGGGAGACCCAGTACTTC
>-|TRBJ2-7|-|TRBV20-1
CSARDYLQSSYEQYF
TGCAGTGCTAGAGATTATTTACAGTCGTCCTACGAGCAGTACTTC
>-|TRBJ2-6|-|TRBV29-1
CSVEDPGQTPVLTF
TGCAGCGTTGAAGATCCAGGTCAGACCCCCGTCCTGACTTTC
>TRBD1|TRBJ2-7|few|TRBV27
CASRPGQGFHEQYF
TGTGCCAGCAGACCGGGACAGGGATTCCACGAGCAGTACTTC
>-|TRBJ2-2|once|TRBV19
CASSRTGYPGELFF
TGTGCCAGTAGTAGAACAGGGTACCCCGGGGAGCTGTTTTTT
>-|TRBJ2-7|-|TRBV20-1
CSACDTSYEQYF
TGCAGTGCTTGTGACACCTCCTACGAGCAGTACTTC
>TRBD2|TRBJ2-1|-|TRBV11-3
CASSRGSGSAFYEQFF
TGTGCCAGCTCCCGCGGTAGCGGGAGTGCCTTCTATGAGCAGTTCTTC
>-|TRBJ1-1|-|TRBV6-2/TRBV6-3
CASSLSDPTEAFF
TGTGCCAGCAGCCTCTCGGACCCCACTGAAGCTTTCTTT
>TRBD2|TRBJ2-2|-|TRBV15
CATSTSGTSLDGELFF
TGTGCCACCAGCACCAGCGGGACTAGCCTTGACGGGGAGCTGTTTTTT
>-|TRBJ2-2|-|TRBV3-1
CASSQENKAGELFF
TGTGCCAGCAGCCAAGAGAACAAGGCCGGGGAGCTGTTTTTT
>-|TRBJ1-5|-|TRBV6-1
CASSEASVYSNQPQHF
TGTGCCAGCAGTGAAGCGTCAGTCTATAGCAATCAGCCCCAGCATTTT
>-|TRBJ2-3|-|TRBV19
CASNSELHADTQYF
TGTGCCAGTAATTCCGAATTACACGCAGATACGCAGTATTTT
>-|TRBJ1-1|-|TRBV4-1
CASSQGPLAFF
TGCGCCAGCAGCCAAGGCCCCTTGGCTTTCTTT
>-|TRBJ1-2|few|TRBV18
CASSPVGGYGYTF
TGTGCCAGCTCACCAGTCGGTGGCTATGGCTACACCTTC
>-|TRBJ1-2|-|TRBV5-4
CASSQGTRNNYGYTF
TGTGCCAGCAGCCAGGGGACTAGGAATAACTATGGCTACACCTTC
>TRBD1|TRBJ2-1|-|TRBV7-9
CASSSDRGEQFF
TGTGCCAGCAGCTCCGACAGGGGTGAGCAGTTCTTC
>TRBD1|TRBJ1-6|-|TRBV20-1
CSARDLYGQGDNSPLHF
TGCAGTGCTAGAGATCTCTATGGACAGGGGGATAATTCACCCCTCCACTTT
>-|TRBJ2-5|-|TRBV12-3/TRBV12-4
CASAGAVTRSGGETQYF
TGTGCCAGTGCCGGGGCGGTGACAAGGTCGGGCGGGGAGACCCAGTACTTC
>TRBD2|TRBJ2-7|-|TRBV14
CASSPREESSYEQYF
TGTGCCAGCAGCCCCCGGGAGGAGAGCTCCTACGAGCAGTACTTC
>-|TRBJ2-7|few|TRBV27
CASSLGTGTSYEQYF
TGTGCCAGCAGTCTAGGGACGGGAACCTCCTACGAGCAGTACTTC
>-|TRBJ2-7|-|TRBV29-1
CSASRGYEQYF
TGCAGCGCCTCAAGGGGGTACGAGCAGTACTTC
>-|TRBJ2-5|-|TRBV28
CAPVRQETQYF
TGTGCTCCCGTGCGGCAAGAGACCCAGTACTTC
>-|TRBJ2-1|-|TRBV19
CAPRSGAPYNEQFF
TGTGCCCCCCGCTCGGGGGCCCCCTACAATGAGCAGTTCTTC
>-|TRBJ1-3|few|TRBV27
CASSPGLSGNTIYF
TGTGCCAGCAGTCCAGGACTCTCTGGAAACACCATATATTTT
>-|TRBJ2-7|-|TRBV6-5
CASSYSMSGSYEQYF
TGTGCCAGCAGTTACTCGATGTCGGGATCATACGAGCAGTACTTC
>TRBD1|TRBJ1-1|few|TRBV30
CASGTANTEAFF
TGTGCCTCCGGGACAGCGAACACTGAAGCTTTCTTT
>-|TRBJ2-7|-|TRBV5-1
CASSQYPGREDEQYF
TGCGCCAGCAGTCAGTATCCCGGCAGGGAAGACGAGCAGTACTTC
>TRBD1|TRBJ2-6|-|TRBV23-1
CASSQSGTGILAFGANVLTF
TGCGCCAGCAGTCAATCCGGGACAGGGATTCTTGCCTTCGGGGCCAACGTCCTGACTTTC
>-|TRBJ2-2|few|TRBV6-5
CASSYSQTTGELFF
TGTGCCAGCAGTTATTCGCAGACCACCGGGGAGCTGTTTTTT
>-|TRBJ2-7|-|TRBV6-2/TRBV6-3
CASSYLESTYEQYF
TGTGCCAGCAGTTACTTGGAGTCTACTTACGAGCAGTACTTC
>-|TRBJ1-1|-|TRBV6-5
CASSLSGPPNTEAFF
TGTGCCAGCAGTTTATCGGGACCCCCGAACACTGAAGCTTTCTTT
>-|TRBJ2-1|-|TRBV6-2/TRBV6-3
CASSYSYSYNEQFF
TGTGCCAGCAGTTATAGCTACTCCTACAATGAGCAGTTCTTC
>-|TRBJ2-7|-|TRBV4-1
CASSPGPTSSYEQYF
TGCGCCAGCAGCCCGGGACCGACGAGCTCCTACGAGCAGTACTTC
>TRBD2|TRBJ2-3|-|TRBV11-3
CASSTGTSSADTQYF
TGTGCCAGCAGCACCGGGACTAGCTCTGCAGATACGCAGTATTTT
>-|TRBJ2-7|-|TRBV20-1
CSAREGAGYEQYF
TGCAGTGCTAGAGAGGGGGCTGGTTACGAGCAGTACTTC
>-|TRBJ2-7|-|TRBV11-2
CASSPDTEQYF
TGTGCCAGCAGCCCGGACACCGAGCAGTACTTC
>-|TRBJ1-1|-|TRBV4-1
CASSRGIHTEAFF
TGCGCCAGCAGCCGGGGTATACACACTGAAGCTTTCTTT
>TRBD1|TRBJ2-7|-|TRBV7-9
CASSANQGQSDEQYF
TGTGCCAGCAGCGCCAATCAGGGACAGAGCGACGAGCAGTACTTC
>-|TRBJ2-3|few|TRBV4-1
CASSQVADTDTQYF
TGCGCCAGCAGCCAGGTGGCGGACACAGATACGCAGTATTTT
>TRBD2|TRBJ2-1|-|TRBV20-1
CSARGSGAGGTHFHLSYNEQFF
TGCAGTGCTAGAGGTTCCGGAGCGGGGGGGACCCATTTCCACCTCTCCTACAATGAGCAGTTCTTC